The 4 T cell receptor beta chains given below trace back to one sample, sequenced in a study of cytomegalovirus exposure and HLA in healthy donors. The PCR used 60 Vbeta and 13 Jbeta primers. Repertoires were generated with immunoSEQ multiplex PCR, while TCRdb's copy carries only in-frame clones and drops some. Among roughly 110,000 clones listed, approximately 85% were seen once. The sequenced sample was PBMCs. These receptors were taken from a man over 45 in good health and CMV-seronegative.

V and J are TRBV7-2 and TRBJ2-5, with D possibly matching TRBD1 (5 bases). V was pared by 7 bases and J by 4 bases, with 19 bases between. From germline, CDR1 is SGHTA and CDR2 FQGNSA. The CDR3 sequence is 15 residues long. DNA for the CDR3: TGTGCCAGCACTAGAGGTGGGGCGTACGCAGAGACCCAGTACTTC. Encoded protein: CASTRGGAYAETQYF.

A note on this clone: Other DNA variants within this sample encode the same CDR3. V gene TRBV5-1 combines with J gene TRBJ2-1; unclear D gene. The CDR3 contains 13 residues. Deletions cut 0 bases from V and 4 bases from J, with 5 bases between. Germline CDR1 and CDR2: SGHRS and YFSETQ. The CDR3 sequence: CASSLDMYNEQFF. CDR3 coding DNA: TGCGCCAGCAGCTTGGACATGTACAATGAGCAGTTCTTC.

The CDR3 nucleotides are TGTGCCAGCACCCCACGGAACCAGGGCACCGGGGAGCTGTTTTTT. It encodes CASTPRNQGTGELFF. The V and J genes are TRBV28 and TRBJ2-2, with a possible D match to TRBD1 (5 bases). Germline CDR1 MDHEN, CDR2 SYDVKM. The CDR3 loop spans 15 amino acids. V lost 7 bases to trimming and J lost 4 bases, with 16 bases between them.

The chain employs TRBV7-2 and TRBJ1-1; unclear D gene. V shed 5 bases and J shed 0 bases, with 10 bases lying between them. Per germline, CDR1 SGHTA and CDR2 FQGNSA. The CDR3 length is 14 residues. CDR3 in DNA: TGTGCCAGCAGCCTTACCGGGGTGAACACTGAAGCTTTCTTT. Translation gives CASSLTGVNTEAFF. Together with reference TRBV7-2 and TRBJ1-1, the CDR3 gives the full variable domain: GAGVSQSPSNKVTEKGKDVELRCDPISGHTALYWYRQSLGQGLEFLIYFQGNSAPDKSGLPSDRFSAERTGGSVSTLTIQRTQQEDSAVYLCASSLTGVNTEAFFGQGTRLTVV.